A single sample gave rise to the 21 T cell receptor beta chains below, sequenced in a study of T cell changes during pregnancy in multiple sclerosis. Produced via immunoSEQ multiplex PCR; TCRdb's table is partial and in-frame only. This table holds about 69,000 clones, about 92% found once. The sequences come from peripheral blood, collected in the third trimester of pregnancy. Receptors were obtained from a female donor in good health, enrolled as a control in a pregnancy study.

This clone is a singleton in its sample. This sequence joins TRBV15 and TRBJ2-5, with D tentatively TRBD2 (6 bases). This CDR3 comprises 15 residues. Germline loops: CDR1 LNHNV, CDR2 YYDKDF (reference sequence). Deletions cut 1 base from V and 5 bases from J, with 14 bases between. The CDR3 loop reads CATSRGAGKRETQYF. The CDR3 bases are TGTGCCACCAGCAGAGGGGCGGGAAAGCGGGAGACCCAGTACTTC.

The V gene is TRBV27, the J gene TRBJ2-2; 7 nucleotides match TRBD2. V lost 3 bases and J lost 5; bases outside the gene matches: 9. Germline V gene data show CDR1 as MNHEY and CDR2 as SMNVEV (reference sequence). CDR3 length equals 16 residues. DNA for the CDR3: TGTGCCAGCAGTTTTCTAAGGCGGGAGAGAACCGGGGAGCTGTTTTTT. Translation gives CASSFLRRERTGELFF.

The rearrangement uses TRBV7-2 and TRBJ2-3, with a possible D match to TRBD2 (5 bases). In germline, CDR1 is SGHTA, CDR2 FQGNSA. V gave up 6 bases and J gave up 8 bases, with 12 bases separating them. The CDR3 length is 12 residues. DNA for the CDR3: TGTGCCAGCAGGACTCAAGGGAGTACGCAGTATTTT. This gives the protein CASRTQGSTQYF.

In this sample, this clone turned up once. The chain joins TRBV7-3 to TRBJ2-1; 9 bases align to TRBD2. From germline, CDR1 is SGHTA and CDR2 FQGTGA. This CDR3 is built from 15 residues. V was clipped by 4 bases and J by 0 bases; unmatched bases: 1. The CDR3: CASSSSGTSYNEQFF. The CDR3 DNA sequence: TGTGCCAGCAGCTCTAGCGGGACCTCCTACAATGAGCAGTTCTTC.

The chain joins TRBV9 to TRBJ2-2, with 9 bases that match TRBD2. The CDR3 spans 17 residues. Trimming at V came to 0 bases and at J to 4 bases, leaving 7 bases not matched to a gene. Germline values: CDR1 SGDLS, CDR2 YYNGEE. In DNA form, the CDR3 reads TGTGCCAGCAGCGTAGTCCCAGCGGGGGGTGTCACCGGGGAGCTGTTTTTT. Its protein is CASSVVPAGGVTGELFF.

This CDR3 is CASSATSGSGYTQYF. CDR3 DNA sequence: TGTGCCAGTAGTGCGACTAGCGGGAGTGGTTATACGCAGTATTTT. The chain links TRBV19 to TRBJ2-3; 12 nucleotides match TRBD2. Trimming took 5 bases from V and 7 from J; bases not matched to a gene: 7. Germline-derived CDR1 and CDR2 are LNHDA and SQIVND (reference sequence). This CDR3 is 15 amino acids long.

The V gene is TRBV7-2, the J gene TRBJ2-3; 7 bases are shared with TRBD1. This CDR3 is 15 amino acids long. Losses at the gene ends were 3 bases for V and 5 bases for J; bases not matched to a gene: 8. The germline CDR1 and CDR2 sequences are SGHTA and FQGNSA. CDR3: CASSLGAGGRDTQYF. CDR3 coding DNA: TGTGCCAGCAGCTTGGGGGCAGGGGGAAGAGATACGCAGTATTTT.

The V gene is TRBV27, the J gene TRBJ2-5; 8 bases fit TRBD2. Germline assignment: CDR1 MNHEY and CDR2 SMNVEV (reference sequence). V dropped 6 bases and J dropped 5; count of bases not matched to a gene: 8. The length of the CDR3 is 14 residues. The CDR3 bases are TGTGCCAGCAGGCTTAGCGGGGCGGGGGAGACCCAGTACTTC. Translated, it gives CASRLSGAGETQYF.

A word on this clone: In the same sample, other DNA sequences code for this CDR3. This chain joins TRBV7-8 and TRBJ2-5; 7 nucleotides align to TRBD2. This CDR3 comprises 14 residues. From germline, CDR1 is SGHVS and CDR2 FQNEAQ. J was trimmed by 2 bases and V by 5 bases; bases with no gene match: 5. CDR3 in DNA: TGTGCCAGCAGCCTGGGGACTAATCAAGAGACCCAGTACTTC. This encodes CASSLGTNQETQYF.

This sequence joins TRBV27 and TRBJ1-1, with D unclear. V was shortened by 0 bases and J by 5 bases, with 13 bases between the two germline ends. Germline assignment: CDR1 MNHEY and CDR2 SMNVEV (reference sequence). The CDR3 covers 15 residues. The CDR3 sequence is CASSLSYLGSTEAFF. For the CDR3, the DNA is TGTGCCAGCAGTTTATCGTATCTAGGGAGTACTGAAGCTTTCTTT.

Comment on this clone: The junction shows a germline mismatch at one end, possibly a read error. The gene calls are TRBV7-7 and TRBJ2-2; no definite D call. Germline CDR1 is SSHAT and CDR2 is FNYEAQ (reference sequence). CDR3 length: 13 residues. The chain's CDR3 is CASSPERLGELFF. CDR3 DNA: TGTGCTAGCAGCCCCGAGAGGTTAGGGGAGCTGTTTTTT. Drawing the rest from reference TRBV7-7 and TRBJ2-2, the complete variable domain is GAGVSQSPRYKVTKRGQDVTLRCDPISSHATLYWYQQALGQGPEFLTYFNYEAQPDKSGLPSDRFSAERPEGSISTLTIQRTEQRDSAMYRCASSPERLGELFFGEGSRLTVL.

The chain combines TRBV7-3 with TRBJ2-1; 9 positions agree with TRBD2. Germline lookup yields CDR1 SGHTA and CDR2 FQGTGA. The CDR3 extends over 15 amino acids. J lost 9 bases, V lost 5 bases, and 11 bases had no gene match. This chain's CDR3 is CASSLGSSGRAEQFF. CDR3 DNA: TGTGCCAGCAGCCTTGGGAGTAGCGGGAGAGCTGAGCAGTTCTTC.

As DNA, the CDR3 is TGTGCCAGCAGCCACCCTAAAGGAGTGAACACTGAAGCTTTCTTT. Amino acid sequence: CASSHPKGVNTEAFF. V gene TRBV5-8 combines with J gene TRBJ1-1; D is uncertain. The germline CDR1 and CDR2 sequences are SGHTS and YDEGEE. Trimming pared 4 bases from V and 0 bases from J, leaving 13 bases between. This CDR3 has 15 amino acids. The full variable domain, in which reference TRBV5-8 and TRBJ1-1 provide the parts outside the CDR3, is EAGVTQSPTHLIKTRGQQATLRCSPISGHTSVYWYQQALGLGLQFLLWYDEGEERNRGNFPPRFSGRQFPNYSSELNVNALELEDSALYLCASSHPKGVNTEAFFGQGTRLTVV.

The chain joins TRBV4-1 to TRBJ2-4; maybe TRBD2 (6 bases). Germline CDR1 and CDR2: MGHRA and YSYEKL. This CDR3 region has 17 residues. Trimming shortened V by 0 bases and J by 0 bases, and 12 bases separated the two germline ends. The CDR3 loop reads CASSQETGVLAKNIQYF. CDR3 DNA: TGCGCCAGCAGCCAAGAGACGGGAGTCCTAGCCAAAAACATTCAGTACTTC.

This chain joins TRBV5-1 and TRBJ2-7; D uncertain. CDR3 length equals 16 residues. Germline-derived CDR1 and CDR2 are SGHRS and YFSETQ. Trimming left V 3 bases short and J 0 bases short, with 16 bases between. The CDR3 loop is CASSYESRFSSYEQYF. The CDR3 nucleotides are TGCGCCAGCAGCTACGAGAGCAGGTTTAGCTCCTACGAGCAGTACTTC.

The chain links TRBV5-4 to TRBJ2-7, with TRBD2 identical over 10 bases. The CDR3 runs 13 residues. The J segment lost 2 bases and the V segment lost 9 bases, leaving 5 bases of the junction unmatched. CDR1 SGHNT and CDR2 YYREEE come from the germline V gene (reference sequence). DNA of the CDR3: TGTGCCACCCGAGCGGGGGGGCCCTACGAGCAGTACTTC. Encoded protein: CATRAGGPYEQYF.

The chain couples TRBV2 to TRBJ2-1, with 12 positions matching TRBD2. Germline values: CDR1 SNHLY, CDR2 FYNNEI. Unmatched junction bases numbered 2, after V lost 2 bases and J lost 6 bases. The CDR3 totals 15 residues. CDR3 loop: CASSELAGGLNEQFF. CDR3 coding DNA: TGTGCCAGCAGTGAACTAGCGGGGGGGCTCAATGAGCAGTTCTTC. Full variable domain (outside the CDR3, taken from reference TRBV2 and TRBJ2-1): EPEVTQTPSHQVTQMGQEVILRCVPISNHLYFYWYRQILGQKVEFLVSFYNNEISEKSEIFDDQFSVERPDGSNFTLKIRSTKLEDSAMYFCASSELAGGLNEQFFGPGTRLTVL.

The chain carries TRBV5-6 and TRBJ2-5, with D tentatively TRBD2 (6 bases). Trimming left V 0 bases short and J 0 bases short, with 15 bases between. This CDR3 region has 17 residues. The germline V gene encodes CDR1 SGHDT and CDR2 YYEEEE. The DNA for the CDR3 is TGTGCCAGCAGCTTGGGGCTTCTAGCGCGAAACCAAGAGACCCAGTACTTC. Protein sequence: CASSLGLLARNQETQYF.

The chain links TRBV28 to TRBJ1-4; D is unclear. The V gene's germline CDR1 is MDHEN and CDR2 SYDVKM. V lost 5 bases, J lost 5 bases, and 6 bases lay in between. The CDR3 totals 12 residues. The chain's CDR3 is CASSEANEKLFF. The CDR3 nucleotides read TGTGCCAGCAGTGAAGCAAATGAAAAACTGTTTTTT.

This clone was picked up one time. This chain connects TRBV27 to TRBJ1-2, with no clear D. The CDR3 spans 11 residues. Trimming took 6 bases from V and 7 from J, leaving 9 bases between them. Germline CDR1 reads MNHEY; CDR2 reads SMNVEV (reference sequence). The CDR3 nucleotides read TGTGCCAGCAGGGGAGGGTTTGGCTACACCTTC. This translates into CASRGGFGYTF.

This clone was observed a single time. The chain links TRBV11-3 to TRBJ1-5; TRBD1 agrees at 10 bases. V lost 5 bases, J lost 2 bases, and 15 bases stayed unmatched. The CDR3 sequence is 19 residues long. The V gene's germline CDR1 is SGHNT and CDR2 YENEEA. The CDR3 DNA reads TGTGCCAGCAGCCCCCGCCGGGACAGGGGTTGGATTGGCAATCAGCCCCAGCATTTT. This codes for CASSPRRDRGWIGNQPQHF.